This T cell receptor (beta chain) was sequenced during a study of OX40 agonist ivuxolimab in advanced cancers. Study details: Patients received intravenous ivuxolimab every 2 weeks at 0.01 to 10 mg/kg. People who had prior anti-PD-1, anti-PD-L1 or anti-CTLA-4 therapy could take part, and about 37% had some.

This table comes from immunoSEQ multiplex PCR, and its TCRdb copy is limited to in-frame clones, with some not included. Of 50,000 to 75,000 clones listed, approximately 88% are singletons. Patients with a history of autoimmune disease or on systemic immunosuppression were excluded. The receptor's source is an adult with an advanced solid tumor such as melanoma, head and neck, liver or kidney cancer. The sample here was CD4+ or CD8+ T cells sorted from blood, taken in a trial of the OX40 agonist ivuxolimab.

Here the CDR3 reads CASSFRQGPSNYGYTF. Here the CDR3 DNA reads TGTGCCAGCAGTTTCAGACAGGGCCCCTCGAACTATGGCTACACCTTC. The genes are TRBV2 and TRBJ1-2; 7 bases map to TRBD1. This CDR3 spans 16 amino acids. Trimming cost V 5 bases and J 2 bases; bases outside gene matches: 11. Germline V CDR1 and CDR2: SNHLY, FYNNEI.